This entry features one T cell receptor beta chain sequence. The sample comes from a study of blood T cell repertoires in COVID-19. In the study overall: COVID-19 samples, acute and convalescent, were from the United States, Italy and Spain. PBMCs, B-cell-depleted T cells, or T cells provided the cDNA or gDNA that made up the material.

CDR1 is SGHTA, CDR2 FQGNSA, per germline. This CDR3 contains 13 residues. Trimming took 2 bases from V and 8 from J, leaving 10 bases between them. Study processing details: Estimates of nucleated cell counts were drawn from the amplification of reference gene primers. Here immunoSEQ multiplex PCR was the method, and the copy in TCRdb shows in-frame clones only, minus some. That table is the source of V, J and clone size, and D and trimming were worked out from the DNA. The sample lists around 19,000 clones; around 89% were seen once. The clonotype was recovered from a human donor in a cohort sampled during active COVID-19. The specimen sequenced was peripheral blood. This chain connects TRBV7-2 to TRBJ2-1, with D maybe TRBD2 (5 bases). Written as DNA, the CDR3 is TGTGCCAGCAGCTTAAGAGCGGTGGATGAGCAGTTCTTC. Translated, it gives CASSLRAVDEQFF.